A selection of T cell receptor beta chains follows, all from one sample in a study of blood T cells in healthy people across ages. Each CDR3 protein is one row after TCRdb ran MiXCR on the 5' RACE reads. The data show more than 650,000 distinct CDR3 sequences, 53% seen once. Sequenced: blood. The receptors originated from an elderly man in good health. Each CDR3 is given with its conserved first and last residue. A D gene is named only where the DNA matches it firmly. Size is stated for part of the rows, as once, few or many counts, or as a class when the clone is expanded.

j_gene: TRBJ2-1; v_gene: TRBV24-1; d_gene: TRBD1; abundance: .; CDR3nt: TGTGCCACCAGTGATTTTAGCCAGGGGGCTTGGAATGAGCAGTTCTTC; CDR3aa: CATSDFSQGAWNEQFF
j_gene: TRBJ2-1; v_gene: TRBV11-1; d_gene: TRBD2; abundance: .; CDR3nt: TGTGCCAGCAGCTTAGATAGTGGAACTAGCGGGAGGGCCGGGGAGCAGTTCTTC; CDR3aa: CASSLDSGTSGRAGEQFF
j_gene: TRBJ2-5; v_gene: TRBV5-1; d_gene: TRBD2; abundance: .; CDR3nt: TGCGCCAGCGGACTAGCGGGGGGGTACCAAGAGACCCAGTACTTC; CDR3aa: CASGLAGGYQETQYF
j_gene: TRBJ1-2; v_gene: TRBV20-1; d_gene: .; abundance: many; CDR3nt: TGCAGTGCTAGAGTAGTTCAAGGGAGTTCTGGCTACACCTTC; CDR3aa: CSARVVQGSSGYTF
j_gene: TRBJ2-7; v_gene: TRBV12-3/TRBV12-4; d_gene: .; abundance: .; CDR3nt: TGTGCCAGCAGTTTAGGCCTGATCTACGAGCAGTACTTC; CDR3aa: CASSLGLIYEQYF
j_gene: TRBJ2-1; v_gene: TRBV4-1; d_gene: TRBD1; abundance: .; CDR3nt: TGCGCCAGCAGCCAAGAAGAGGACAGGGCTTTTGAGCAGTTCTTC; CDR3aa: CASSQEEDRAFEQFF
j_gene: TRBJ2-7; v_gene: TRBV27; d_gene: TRBD1; abundance: few; CDR3nt: TGTGCCAGCAGTTTATCCGGGACAGGGATATACGAGCAGTACTTC; CDR3aa: CASSLSGTGIYEQYF
j_gene: TRBJ2-5; v_gene: TRBV7-9; d_gene: .; abundance: .; CDR3nt: TGTGCCAGCAGCTTGAAAGGGGCAGTAACTGAGACCCAGTACTTC; CDR3aa: CASSLKGAVTETQYF
j_gene: TRBJ1-2; v_gene: TRBV6-5; d_gene: TRBD1; abundance: .; CDR3nt: TGTGCCAGCAGCTCAGACAGGGTGTTTCCTGGCTACACCTTC; CDR3aa: CASSSDRVFPGYTF
j_gene: TRBJ1-6; v_gene: TRBV27; d_gene: .; abundance: .; CDR3nt: TGTGCCAGCAGTAGACTGACTAATTCACCCCTCCACTTT; CDR3aa: CASSRLTNSPLHF
j_gene: TRBJ2-1; v_gene: TRBV15; d_gene: TRBD2; abundance: .; CDR3nt: TGTGCCACCAGCAGACGGACTAGCGGGAGTATAGGGACCTCCTACAATGAGCAGTTCTTC; CDR3aa: CATSRRTSGSIGTSYNEQFF
j_gene: TRBJ1-2; v_gene: TRBV15; d_gene: .; abundance: few; CDR3nt: TGTGCCACCGCAAGGGAAGGGGGTAACTATGGCTGCACCTTC; CDR3aa: CATAREGGNYGCTF
j_gene: TRBJ2-7; v_gene: TRBV5-1; d_gene: .; abundance: .; CDR3nt: TGCGCCAGCAGCGTGGAGGGGTTCTCCTACGAGCAGTACTTC; CDR3aa: CASSVEGFSYEQYF
j_gene: TRBJ1-1; v_gene: TRBV15; d_gene: .; abundance: .; CDR3nt: TGTGCCACCAGCAGAGATTCGGCAGGGCTAGGCACTGAAGCTTTCTTT; CDR3aa: CATSRDSAGLGTEAFF
j_gene: TRBJ1-5; v_gene: TRBV2; d_gene: .; abundance: few; CDR3nt: TGTGCCAGCAGTGGTCGGCAGAGGAGCAATCAGCCCCAGCATTTT; CDR3aa: CASSGRQRSNQPQHF
j_gene: TRBJ2-1; v_gene: TRBV2; d_gene: .; abundance: .; CDR3nt: TGTGCCAGCCGGTTTTTTATAGAGGAGAATGAGCAGTTCTTC; CDR3aa: CASRFFIEENEQFF
j_gene: TRBJ2-5; v_gene: TRBV18; d_gene: TRBD2; abundance: .; CDR3nt: TGTGCCAGCTCACCCGGGACTAGCGGGCTCGAGACCCAGTACTTC; CDR3aa: CASSPGTSGLETQYF
j_gene: TRBJ2-2; v_gene: TRBV7-2; d_gene: TRBD2; abundance: .; CDR3nt: TGTGCCAGCAGCTTATTCGGGACTAGGGCGGGCACCGGGGAGCTGTTTTTT; CDR3aa: CASSLFGTRAGTGELFF
j_gene: TRBJ2-7; v_gene: TRBV4-1; d_gene: TRBD2; abundance: .; CDR3nt: TGCGCCAGCAGCCAACAGACTAGCGGGAGCCTCGGTACCTACGAGCAGTACTTC; CDR3aa: CASSQQTSGSLGTYEQYF
j_gene: TRBJ2-5; v_gene: TRBV28; d_gene: .; abundance: .; CDR3nt: TGTGCCAGCAGTTCTAGACAGAAAGAGACCCAGTACTTC; CDR3aa: CASSSRQKETQYF
j_gene: TRBJ1-4; v_gene: TRBV4-2; d_gene: .; abundance: few; CDR3nt: TGTGCCAGCAGCCAAGGCCCGGGGTATTCTGAAAAACTGTTTTTT; CDR3aa: CASSQGPGYSEKLFF
j_gene: TRBJ2-7; v_gene: TRBV10-1; d_gene: TRBD2; abundance: few; CDR3nt: TGCGCCAGCGGGACTAGCGGGAGCGTCGAGCAGTACTTC; CDR3aa: CASGTSGSVEQYF
j_gene: TRBJ2-3; v_gene: TRBV29-1; d_gene: TRBD2; abundance: .; CDR3nt: TGCCGCGTTGGACTAGCGGCAGATACGCAGTATTTT; CDR3aa: CRVGLAADTQYF
j_gene: TRBJ2-5; v_gene: TRBV29-1; d_gene: .; abundance: few; CDR3nt: TGCAGCGTTCGCCAGGGACTGCAAGAGACCCAGTACTTC; CDR3aa: CSVRQGLQETQYF
j_gene: TRBJ1-2; v_gene: TRBV3-1; d_gene: .; abundance: .; CDR3nt: TGTGCCAGCAGCCAAGCACCAGGGGCTTTCTATGGCTACACCTTC; CDR3aa: CASSQAPGAFYGYTF
j_gene: TRBJ2-5; v_gene: TRBV13; d_gene: .; abundance: .; CDR3nt: TGTGCCAGCAGCTTACGTTCGCTTGGGGGCAGCGAGACCCAGTACTTC; CDR3aa: CASSLRSLGGSETQYF
j_gene: TRBJ1-1; v_gene: TRBV18; d_gene: .; abundance: few; CDR3nt: TGTGCCAGCTCAATGGGAGTTGACACTGAAGCTTTCTTT; CDR3aa: CASSMGVDTEAFF
j_gene: TRBJ1-2; v_gene: TRBV5-1; d_gene: .; abundance: few; CDR3nt: TGCGCCAGCAGCCGCAACAGAGCAACTAACTATGGCTACACCTTC; CDR3aa: CASSRNRATNYGYTF
j_gene: TRBJ1-1; v_gene: TRBV6-5; d_gene: TRBD1; abundance: .; CDR3nt: TGTGCCAGCAGTTACGCGCTCCCCCGGACAGGCCGGAACACTGAAGCTTTCTTT; CDR3aa: CASSYALPRTGRNTEAFF